Each of the 10 T cell receptor beta chains below was sequenced from the same sample in a study of metastatic and nonmetastatic thyroid tumors. No treatment of any kind had been given to any patient before thyroid surgery. TCRdb recomputed clones from the PCR reads via MiXCR. The repertoire has around 26,000 clones, 20% to 25% of them found once; the top ten carry around 4.4%. The sample taken for sequencing was adjacent normal tissue. Source of these receptors: a female donor with papillary thyroid cancer or a benign thyroid nodule (not recorded which). Some clones in this sample may be carry-over from other donors' samples.

This clone was seen many times. The rearrangement links TRBV18 to TRBJ2-2, with TRBD2 as a possible D gene (6 bases). This CDR3 is built from 15 residues. Germline CDR1 and CDR2: KGHSH and LQKENI. V lost 3 bases and J 1 base, leaving 9 bases between the germline ends. CDR3 coding DNA: TGTGCCAGCTCACCCTGGACTAAGAACACCGGGGAGCTGTTTTTT. Translated: CASSPWTKNTGELFF.

The chain joins TRBV15 to TRBJ2-4, with D uncertain. V shed 7 bases and J shed 5 bases, with 18 bases lying between them. CDR1 and CDR2 (germline): LNHNV, YYDKDF (reference sequence). This CDR3 has 15 residues. The CDR3, as DNA: TGTGCCACCATCAGCCCTTTCGTGCCCCAAAACATTCAGTACTTC. Protein: CATISPFVPQNIQYF.

This clone was observed a handful of times. The V call is TRBV10-3, the J call TRBJ2-1, with 7 bases matching TRBD1. V gave up 3 bases and J gave up 0 bases; unmatched junction bases: 5. Germline V gene data show CDR1 as ENHRY and CDR2 as SYGVKD. This CDR3 region has 16 residues. The CDR3 bases are TGTGCCATCAGTGACGGGACAGAGCCCTCCTACAATGAGCAGTTCTTC. This sequence encodes CAISDGTEPSYNEQFF.

This clone was seen repeatedly, ten times or more. This CDR3 reads CASSFVGQGRHEQYF. As DNA, the CDR3 is TGCGCCAGCAGCTTCGTCGGACAGGGGCGACACGAGCAGTACTTC. J is TRBJ2-7 and V is TRBV5-1; TRBD1 aligns across 9 bases. CDR1 and CDR2 (germline): SGHRS, YFSETQ. The ends lost 2 bases at V and 5 bases at J; junction bases unmatched: 8. The CDR3 is 15 residues long.

This clone was recorded at least ten times. The CDR3, as DNA: TGTGCCAGCAGAGGGGAACTAGCGGCCCTGGACACGCAGTATTTT. Protein product: CASRGELAALDTQYF. J is TRBJ2-3 and V is TRBV2; 8 bases line up with TRBD2. The CDR3 runs to 15 residues. Germline CDR1 is SNHLY and CDR2 is FYNNEI. V lost 6 bases, J lost 9 bases, and 14 bases stayed unmatched. Full variable domain (remainder filled in from reference TRBV2 and TRBJ2-3): EPEVTQTPSHQVTQMGQEVILRCVPISNHLYFYWYRQILGQKVEFLVSFYNNEISEKSEIFDDQFSVERPDGSNFTLKIRSTKLEDSAMYFCASRGELAALDTQYFGPGTRLTVL.

This clone has just a few counts. V usage is TRBV6-1 and J usage is TRBJ2-1; TRBD2 might be the D (6 bases). V dropped 8 bases and J dropped 8 bases, with 19 bases sitting between them. This CDR3 has 14 amino acids. The germline V gene encodes CDR1 MNHNS and CDR2 SASEGT. CDR3 coding DNA: TGTGCCAGCCTCGCGGGCGGGAAGGTTGATGAGCAGTTCTTC. Translation gives CASLAGGKVDEQFF.

The J gene is TRBJ2-5, the V gene TRBV6-2 or TRBV6-3, with 7 bases aligning to TRBD2. The CDR3 has 11 amino acids. In germline, CDR1 is MNHEY, CDR2 SVGEGT. CDR3 amino acids: CSTGRGETQYF. CDR3 bases: TGTTCGACGGGGAGGGGAGAGACCCAGTACTTC.

This clone was observed many times. This chain joins TRBV30 and TRBJ2-2; D is possibly TRBD2 (6 bases). This CDR3 is built from 13 residues. In germline, CDR1 is GTSNPN, CDR2 SVGIG (reference sequence). Trimming shortened V by 0 bases and J by 7 bases, and 9 bases separated the two germline ends. The CDR3 reads CAWSVLGGGELFF. In DNA form, the CDR3 reads TGTGCCTGGAGTGTACTGGGGGGCGGGGAGCTGTTTTTT. The full variable domain, completed using reference TRBV30 and TRBJ2-2, is SQTIHQWPATLVQPVGSPLSLECTVEGTSNPNLYWYRQAAGRGLQLLFYSVGIGQISSEVPQNLSASRPQDRQFILSSKKLLLSDSGFYLCAWSVLGGGELFFGEGSRLTVL.

This clone has only one observation. The V gene is TRBV30, the J gene TRBJ2-1; tentatively, D is TRBD2 (6 bases). The CDR3 contains 17 residues. Germline V gene data show CDR1 as GTSNPN and CDR2 as SVGIG (reference sequence). The ends were cut back, 4 bases at V and 2 bases at J, with 21 bases in the middle. Here the CDR3 DNA reads TGTGCCTGGACGGAAGGTAGCGGAGGAGGGGCCTACAATGAGCAGTTCTTC. It codes for CAWTEGSGGGAYNEQFF.

This clone was found a few times. The junction departs from germline at one end; a sequencing error may be responsible. The chain links TRBV4-2 to TRBJ2-2; a weak D match, TRBD1 (6 bases). The germline V gene encodes CDR1 LGHNA and CDR2 YNFKEQ. The CDR3 is made up of 15 amino acids. The CDR3 region is CASSQGGRSTGELLF. The CDR3 DNA is TGTGCCAGCAGCCAAGGGGGGCGGTCCACCGGGGAGCTGCTTTTT.